A single sample gave rise to the 28 T cell receptor beta chains below, sequenced in a study of shared clonotypes between healthy human individuals. Profiling relied on immunoSEQ multiplex PCR, and the TCRdb table lists in-frame clones only, not all of them. The sample has 950,000 to 1,200,000 clones; approximately 77% are singletons. Sequenced input: memory CD4+ T cells from PBMCs. Documented subset: CD45RA-negative fraction. These TCRs come from a man younger than 35 in good health. Some clones in this sample may be carry-over from other donors' samples.

This rearrangement joins TRBV5-8 to TRBJ2-1, with 9 bases that match TRBD2. CDR1 is SGHTS and CDR2 is YDEGEE in the germline V gene. J was trimmed by 8 bases and V by 0 bases; bases with no gene match: 9. The CDR3 totals 16 residues. CDR3 sequence reads: CASSLGRASGTDEQFF. The CDR3 bases are TGTGCCAGCAGCTTGGGCCGGGCTAGCGGGACGGATGAGCAGTTCTTC.

This clone came up once. This rearrangement joins TRBV28 to TRBJ2-7, with 10 bases that match TRBD1. CDR3 size: 15 residues. The junction had 5 bases not matched to a gene; V was cut back by 6 bases and J by 0 bases. Germline V gene data show CDR1 as MDHEN and CDR2 as SYDVKM. CDR3 residues: CASRAGTGASYEQYF. The CDR3 DNA is TGTGCCAGCAGGGCCGGGACAGGGGCCTCCTACGAGCAGTACTTC.

A word on this clone: Other DNA variants within this sample encode the same CDR3. The chain joins TRBV7-3 to TRBJ1-5, with D unclear. The CDR3 is 13 residues long. CDR1 and CDR2 from the germline V gene are SGHTA and FQGTGA. Trimming took 0 bases from V and 5 from J, leaving 5 bases between them. The CDR3 reads CASSLTRDQPQHF. The CDR3 DNA follows: TGTGCCAGCAGCTTAACGAGGGATCAGCCCCAGCATTTT.

CDR3 loop: CASSLDRDHEQYF. The CDR3, as DNA: TGTGCCAGCAGCCTGGACAGGGACCACGAGCAGTACTTC. The chain employs TRBV7-2 and TRBJ2-7; TRBD1 matches 8 bases. The trim removed 5 bases at V and 5 bases at J, leaving 5 bases unmatched. The germline gives CDR1 SGHTA, CDR2 FQGNSA. The CDR3 sequence is 13 residues long.

The chain carries TRBV5-1 and TRBJ1-4, with D tentatively TRBD1 (5 bases). This CDR3 spans 15 amino acids. Trimming pared 1 base from V and 0 bases from J, leaving 7 bases between. Germline V gene lookup returns CDR1 SGHRS and CDR2 YFSETQ. In DNA form, the CDR3 reads TGCGCCAGCAGCTTGAGAGGGGCAACTAATGAAAAACTGTTTTTT. Translating gives CASSLRGATNEKLFF.

The sample holds one count of this clone. The chain joins TRBV7-3 to TRBJ2-1; TRBD2 matches at 7 bases. Germline V gives CDR1 SGHTA, CDR2 FQGTGA. The CDR3 spans 15 residues. The V and J ends lost 2 bases and 4 bases, in that order; junction bases with no gene match: 5. CDR3 DNA sequence: TGTGCCAGCAGCTTACGGCTAGCGGTGTACAATGAGCAGTTCTTC. Translation gives CASSLRLAVYNEQFF. Using reference TRBV7-3 and TRBJ2-1 for the parts outside the CDR3, the full variable domain is GAGVSQTPSNKVTEKGKYVELRCDPISGHTALYWYRQSLGQGPEFLIYFQGTGAADDSGLPNDRFFAVRPEGSVSTLKIQRTERGDSAVYLCASSLRLAVYNEQFFGPGTRLTVL.

The chain carries TRBV30 and TRBJ1-1; the D is unclear. The CDR3 loop spans 13 amino acids. The V end was cut by 2 bases, the J end by 9 bases, with 16 bases between. In germline, CDR1 is GTSNPN, CDR2 SVGIG (reference sequence). CDR3 region: CAWSLGIQRKAFF. The CDR3 region has the DNA TGTGCCTGGAGTCTTGGTATACAGCGCAAAGCTTTCTTT.

The rearrangement links TRBV19 to TRBJ2-7; TRBD1 matches 7 bases. The CDR3 consists of 14 residues. The germline gives CDR1 LNHDA, CDR2 SQIVND (reference sequence). V dropped 7 bases and J dropped 2; count of bases not matched to a gene: 8. The CDR3 is CASTSWDRPYEQYF. CDR3 in DNA: TGTGCCAGTACTTCGTGGGACAGACCCTACGAGCAGTACTTC.

Of note for this clone: Other DNA sequences in this sample translate to the same CDR3. The gene calls are TRBV5-1 and TRBJ1-1; D possibly corresponds to TRBD1 (5 bases). Trimming took off 2 bases at V and 1 base at J, with 9 bases between the two ends. Germline CDR1 SGHRS, CDR2 YFSETQ. The CDR3 is 14 amino acids. The CDR3 DNA reads as TGCGCCAGCAGCTTTCAGGGAGGGAACACTGAAGCTTTCTTT. Protein: CASSFQGGNTEAFF.

The chain uses TRBV5-6 and TRBJ2-1; D gene uncertain. The CDR3 has 15 residues. V gave up 2 bases and J gave up 2 bases, with 11 bases separating them. In germline, CDR1 is SGHDT, CDR2 YYEEEE. CDR3 coding DNA: TGTGCCAGCAGCTTCTTGGCGGAGCCCTACAATGAGCAGTTCTTC. As protein: CASSFLAEPYNEQFF.

The table lists this clone with many counts. The CDR3 DNA follows: TGCGCCAGCAGCTTAGACCCCAGAGGGGGGGCTAACAATGAGCAGTTCTTC. It encodes CASSLDPRGGANNEQFF. The rearrangement joins TRBV5-1 to TRBJ2-1, with a possible D match to TRBD2 (7 bases). CDR3 length: 17 amino acids. V lost 2 bases and J lost 5, with 20 bases in between. The V gene's germline CDR1 is SGHRS and CDR2 YFSETQ.

Here the CDR3 DNA reads TGTGCCAGCAGCCCTACGGTGGGGGGGAGCTATGGCTACACCTTC. Translated: CASSPTVGGSYGYTF. V usage is TRBV7-3 and J usage is TRBJ1-2, with D possibly TRBD1 on 5 matching bases. With 5 bases removed from V and 4 bases from J, the gap between germline ends came to 17 bases. Germline values: CDR1 SGHTA, CDR2 FQGTGA. The CDR3 has 15 residues.

The chain has TRBV19 and TRBJ1-2; no definite D call. The V gene lost 3 bases and the J gene lost 5 bases, with 7 bases spanning the gap. Germline-derived CDR1 and CDR2 are LNHDA and SQIVND (reference sequence). The CDR3 contains 12 residues. The CDR3 loop reads CASSIAGYGYTF. The CDR3 coding sequence is TGTGCCAGTAGTATCGCGGGGTATGGCTACACCTTC.

The chain combines TRBV5-1 with TRBJ2-7; D perhaps matches TRBD2 (6 bases). This CDR3 comprises 14 residues. CDR1 and CDR2 (germline): SGHRS, YFSETQ. Deletions cut 4 bases from V and 3 bases from J, with 14 bases between. This CDR3 reads CASSLAGHSYEQYF. CDR3 in DNA: TGCGCCAGCAGCCTCGCGGGGCATAGCTACGAGCAGTACTTC.

The chain has TRBV5-4 and TRBJ2-3; D is possibly TRBD2 (6 bases). Germline V CDR1 and CDR2: SGHNT, YYREEE (reference sequence). The length of the CDR3 is 17 residues. The V gene lost 4 bases and the J gene lost 0 bases, with 18 bases spanning the gap. This CDR3 reads CASSPGGATGSTDTQYF. DNA of the CDR3: TGTGCCAGCAGCCCTGGAGGGGCCACAGGTAGCACAGATACGCAGTATTTT.

The rearrangement uses TRBV19 and TRBJ1-5, with TRBD1 matching 8 bases. CDR1 LNHDA and CDR2 SQIVND come from the germline V gene (reference sequence). V lost 4 bases to trimming and J lost 9 bases; unmatched junction nucleotides: 8. The CDR3 consists of 14 residues. The CDR3: CASSKGQGSSPQHF. The CDR3 nucleotides are TGTGCCAGTAGTAAAGGACAGGGCTCGTCGCCCCAGCATTTT.

The V call is TRBV27, the J call TRBJ2-3; 11 nucleotides align to TRBD2. Germline CDR1 is MNHEY and CDR2 is SMNVEV (reference sequence). CDR3 length equals 16 residues. With V trimmed by 4 bases and J by 5 bases, 8 bases remained unmatched. DNA for the CDR3: TGTGCCAGCAGTTCCATAGCGGGAGGGGGGCGAGATACGCAGTATTTT. This translates into CASSSIAGGGRDTQYF.

The chain is built from TRBV18 and TRBJ1-3, with 7 bases matching TRBD1. CDR1 is KGHSH and CDR2 is LQKENI in the germline V gene. J lost 0 bases, V lost 6 bases, and 8 bases had no gene match. CDR3 length: 16 amino acids. CDR3 amino acids: CASSLGQPSSGNTIYF. The CDR3 region has the DNA TGTGCCAGCTCGCTGGGACAGCCAAGCTCTGGAAACACCATATATTTT.

This clone was seen only a few times. The chain is built from TRBV2 and TRBJ1-2; D ambiguous. This CDR3 contains 11 residues. Per germline, CDR1 SNHLY and CDR2 FYNNEI. V lost 4 bases to trimming and J lost 4 bases, with 4 bases between them. The chain's CDR3 is CASSGGYGYTF. CDR3 in DNA: TGTGCCAGCAGTGGGGGCTATGGCTACACCTTC.

This chain links TRBV5-1 with TRBJ1-2; weak D call: TRBD1 (6 bases). Germline CDR1 reads SGHRS; CDR2 reads YFSETQ. The V gene lost 1 base and the J gene lost 7 bases, with 11 bases spanning the gap. The CDR3 covers 13 residues. The CDR3 spells CASSLTGLRGYTF. The CDR3 bases are TGCGCCAGCAGCTTGACAGGGTTGCGTGGCTACACCTTC.

In regard to this clone: This could be a read error, since a much larger clone is one nucleotide away. The chain is built from TRBV5-8 and TRBJ1-5; D might be TRBD1 (5 bases). V lost 4 bases to trimming and J lost 1 base, with 6 bases between them. Per the germline V gene, CDR1 is SGHTS and CDR2 is YDEGEE. This CDR3 is 13 amino acids long. The CDR3 DNA sequence: TGTGCCAGCAGCCGGGACAGCAATCAGCCCCAGCATTTT. Protein product: CASSRDSNQPQHF.

In its sample, this clone was seen many times. The V and J genes are TRBV5-4 and TRBJ1-1; D is ambiguous. CDR1 SGHNT and CDR2 YYREEE come from the germline V gene (reference sequence). The CDR3 sequence is 14 residues long. The V end was cut by 4 bases, the J end by 8 bases, with 18 bases between. The CDR3 DNA follows: TGTGCCAGCAGCCCGGAGGTTGTGCGGTCGGAAGCTTTCTTT. Its translation: CASSPEVVRSEAFF.

About this clone itself: At one boundary the junction diverges from the germline segment, which might be a read error. The chain combines TRBV18 with TRBJ1-2, with a possible D match to TRBD1 (5 bases). Germline CDR1 and CDR2: KGHSH and LQKENI. This CDR3 region has 13 residues. The CDR3 protein is CASSPNQEDTLLF. The CDR3, as DNA: TGTGCCAGCTCACCGAACCAGGAGGACACTCTTCTCTTC.

In this sample, this clone turned up once. The V gene is TRBV7-2, the J gene TRBJ2-3, with D perhaps being TRBD1 or TRBD2 (5 bases each). The V gene's germline CDR1 is SGHTA and CDR2 FQGNSA. This CDR3 has 16 amino acids. Between the trimmed V and J ends, which lost 3 bases and 1 base, there was a span of 14 bases. CDR3 in amino acids: CASSFQRGVGTDTQYF. The CDR3 DNA follows: TGTGCCAGCAGCTTTCAGAGAGGGGTCGGCACAGATACGCAGTATTTT.

This clone was recorded once. This chain connects TRBV6-1 to TRBJ1-1; no reliable D call. Per germline, CDR1 MNHNS and CDR2 SASEGT. The CDR3 has 15 residues. V gave up 4 bases and J gave up 1 base, with 13 bases separating them. Here the CDR3 DNA reads TGTGCCAGCAGTGTTTCAACGGTGGGGAACACTGAAGCTTTCTTT. The encoded protein is CASSVSTVGNTEAFF.

This chain links TRBV11-2 with TRBJ2-7; D might be TRBD2 (6 bases). V was shortened by 5 bases and J by 5 bases, with 16 bases between the two germline ends. This CDR3 is 14 amino acids long. Germline lookup yields CDR1 SGHAT and CDR2 FQNNGV. The CDR3 loop reads CASSPDRWGDEQYF. The CDR3 DNA sequence: TGTGCCAGCAGCCCAGATCGGTGGGGGGACGAGCAGTACTTC.

This clone was seen a few times. This chain links TRBV28 with TRBJ1-1; D is unclear. The CDR3 sequence is 12 residues long. From germline, CDR1 is MDHEN and CDR2 SYDVKM. V lost 8 bases and J 5 bases, leaving 12 bases between the germline ends. The CDR3 region has the DNA TGTGCCAGCGGCTTGACGGGGACTGAAGCTTTCTTT. Its translation: CASGLTGTEAFF.

V gene TRBV6-4 combines with J gene TRBJ2-2; 9 bases are a match to TRBD2. The CDR3 has 17 amino acids. Per germline, CDR1 MRHNA and CDR2 SNTAGT. Trimming removed 2 bases from V and 4 bases from J; junction bases left unmatched: 8. The CDR3 loop reads CASSDPSSGIGTGELFF. The CDR3 nucleotides are TGTGCCAGCAGTGACCCATCTAGCGGGATCGGCACCGGGGAGCTGTTTTTT.